This paragraph reports one T cell receptor (beta chain). Its antigen is still unknown. The data were obtained in a study of response to subunit inactivated influenza vaccine. Whole-study findings and limits: The authors put forward the suggestion that each seasonal influenza vaccination may bring in only a limited number of new T cells.

From the RT-PCR reads, TCRdb called clonotypes with MiXCR, one entry per CDR3 protein. The table records more than 400,000 distinct CDR3 sequences, 9.5% to 12% of them present only once. This TCR was sampled from a middle-aged man who received an inactivated influenza vaccine. This specimen was PBMCs from blood, taken about 40 days after vaccination.

This CDR3 reads CASGGGDIQYF. DNA of the CDR3: TGTGCCAGCGGGGGGGGGGACATTCAGTACTTC. This rearrangement joins TRBV6-1 to TRBJ2-4, with 7 bases fitting TRBD2. Germline V lookup: CDR1 MNHNS, CDR2 SASEGT. The CDR3 runs to 11 residues. Unmatched junction bases numbered 3, after V lost 8 bases and J lost 8 bases.